The 9 T cell receptor beta chains below were found in one sample sequenced in a study of beta chain features in type 1 diabetes. Expressed TCRB transcripts got sequenced, as all isolated RNA was reverse transcribed. Sequencing used immunoSEQ multiplex PCR; TCRdb keeps in-frame clones, though not all of them. The top ten clones hold 2% to 2.5% of a sample with some 150,000 clones, approximately 12% of them seen once. The specimen was central memory CD4+ T cells from blood. These receptors all stem from a man between 18 and 35 years old in good health.

This clone appeared a few times. The V call is TRBV18, the J call TRBJ2-7, with no clear D. The CDR3 is 13 residues long. Looked up from germline, CDR1 is KGHSH and CDR2 is LQKENI. Between the trimmed V and J ends, which lost 3 bases and 0 bases, there was a span of 6 bases. The DNA of the CDR3 is TGTGCCAGCTCACCGGCTGACTCCTACGAGCAGTACTTC. Its protein product is CASSPADSYEQYF.

This clone appeared a few times. This sequence joins TRBV29-1 and TRBJ2-5; D is possibly TRBD1 or TRBD2 (7 bases each). Per the germline V gene, CDR1 is SQVTM and CDR2 is ANQGSEA. V gave up 4 bases and J gave up 5 bases, with 17 bases separating them. This CDR3 spans 14 amino acids. CDR3 region: CSVGFQGGLETQYF. The DNA for the CDR3 is TGCAGCGTTGGGTTCCAGGGGGGGCTGGAGACCCAGTACTTC.

The chain couples TRBV28 to TRBJ2-1; maybe TRBD1 (5 bases). V lost 5 bases and J 14 bases, leaving 13 bases between the germline ends. CDR1 and CDR2 (germline): MDHEN, SYDVKM. The CDR3 has 11 residues. This CDR3 reads CASSLQGGEFF. The CDR3 DNA sequence: TGTGCCAGCAGTCTCCAGGGTGGGGAGTTCTTC.

The chain recombines TRBV1 with TRBJ2-3. TRBV1 is recorded as a pseudogene. The CDR3 contains 15 residues. The CDR3 DNA is TGCACCAGCAGCCGGGACGGGGCTAGCACAGATACGCAGTATTTT. It encodes CTSSRDGASTDTQYF.

The chain uses TRBV4-2 and TRBJ2-3; the match to TRBD2 covers 9 bases. CDR3 length: 14 residues. V was pared by 1 base and J by 6 bases, with 2 bases of the junction left unmatched. Looked up from germline, CDR1 is LGHNA and CDR2 is YNFKEQ. The CDR3 spells CASSQGTSADTQYF. Written as DNA, the CDR3 is TGTGCCAGCAGCCAAGGGACTAGCGCCGATACGCAGTATTTT.

This clone was picked up a small number of times. The chain joins TRBV9 to TRBJ1-4; 9 bases line up with TRBD1. Germline V gene lookup returns CDR1 SGDLS and CDR2 YYNGEE. Trimming cost V 4 bases and J 8 bases; bases outside gene matches: 9. The CDR3 has 15 residues. DNA of the CDR3: TGTGCCAGCAGCAACCGGGACAGGGCGGACGAAAAACTGTTTTTT. Protein: CASSNRDRADEKLFF.

Only a few counts were recorded for this clone. The same CDR3 is also encoded by other DNA sequences in this sample. V is TRBV30 and J is TRBJ2-7, with 7 nucleotides matching TRBD2. This CDR3 has 14 amino acids. J gave up 0 bases and V 2 bases, and 4 bases lay outside the gene matches. CDR1 and CDR2 from the germline V gene are GTSNPN and SVGIG (reference sequence). CDR3 in amino acids: CAWSSWGGSYEQYF. The DNA for the CDR3 is TGTGCCTGGAGTTCGTGGGGGGGCTCCTACGAGCAGTACTTC.

This clone has only a few counts. The chain is built from TRBV5-4 and TRBJ2-4, with 13 bases matching TRBD2. Germline CDR1 and CDR2: SGHNT and YYREEE (reference sequence). The CDR3 covers 15 residues. V was pared by 5 bases and J by 9 bases, with 8 bases of the junction left unmatched. The CDR3 nucleotides read TGTGCCAGCAGTTACGGACTAGCGGGGGTGGGCATTCAGTACTTC. Translating it yields CASSYGLAGVGIQYF.

The chain combines TRBV5-1 with TRBJ2-5, with 9 bases matching TRBD2. The germline CDR1 and CDR2 sequences are SGHRS and YFSETQ. The CDR3 has 19 amino acids. The V and J ends lost 3 bases and 0 bases, in that order; junction bases with no gene match: 15. CDR3: CASSSPGDSGGLYQETQYF. CDR3 sequence (DNA): TGCGCCAGCAGCTCTCCTGGAGATAGCGGGGGCTTGTACCAAGAGACCCAGTACTTC.